Listed here are 21 T cell receptor beta chains from one sample, sequenced in a study of blood T cells in healthy people across ages. Sample-barcoded 5' priming and a J-beta primer mix drove a second PCR of roughly 6 to 12 cycles. TCRdb recomputed calls from the 5' RACE reads with MiXCR, one row per CDR3 protein. Among about 1,500,000 distinct CDR3 sequences listed, about 30% were seen once. Sequencing was performed on blood. All receptors come from a woman aged 25 to 45 in good health.

This clonotype has only a few counts. The chain combines TRBV4-2 with TRBJ2-1, with 9 positions matching TRBD1. CDR1 and CDR2 (germline): LGHNA, YNFKEQ. With 4 bases clipped from V and 1 base from J, the junction kept 11 bases outside the gene matches. The CDR3 has 18 amino acids. The CDR3, as DNA: TGTGCCAGCAGCCTGACAGGGGGACAGAAAAATTCCTACAATGAGCAGTTCTTC. Its translation: CASSLTGGQKNSYNEQFF.

This clonotype was counted ten times or more. V usage is TRBV12-3 or TRBV12-4 and J usage is TRBJ2-7, with D possibly TRBD2 on 6 matching bases. This CDR3 region has 13 residues. V dropped 3 bases and J dropped 5 bases, with 11 bases sitting between them. CDR3 DNA sequence: TGTGCCAGCAGTTTCCGGCGGGGCCACGAGCAGTACTTC. This gives the protein CASSFRRGHEQYF.

As concerns this clonotype: The junction departs from the called germline gene at one end, perhaps through a read error. The gene calls are TRBV9 and TRBJ1-1, with 7 bases aligning to TRBD1. The CDR3 contains 15 residues. The germline V gene encodes CDR1 SGDLS and CDR2 YYNGEE. The CDR3 nucleotides read TGTGCCGGCAGCGTAGGGACCAGGGGGTCCACTGAAGCTTTCTTT. It specifies CAGSVGTRGSTEAFF.

The V gene is TRBV4-2, the J gene TRBJ2-3; 7 positions agree with TRBD1. CDR1 and CDR2 from the germline V gene are LGHNA and YNFKEQ. Trimming cost V 0 bases and J 5 bases; bases outside gene matches: 11. The CDR3 has 17 residues. The CDR3 nucleotides read TGTGCCAGCAGCCAAGATGTGGCGAGGGGGCCTAAAGATACGCAGTATTTT. Amino acids: CASSQDVARGPKDTQYF.

Worth noting for this clonotype: A much larger clone lies one base from this, so it may be a read error. V is TRBV12-3 or TRBV12-4 and J is TRBJ1-2; possibly TRBD1 for D (6 bases). The CDR3 sequence is 14 residues long. The CDR3 DNA is TGTACCAGCCGCCTCCGACAGGACAACTATGGCTACACCTTC. Its protein product is CTSRLRQDNYGYTF.

This chain joins TRBV9 and TRBJ1-6; a weak D match, TRBD1 (5 bases). CDR3 length equals 15 residues. Germline lookup yields CDR1 SGDLS and CDR2 YYNGEE. V was trimmed by 2 bases and J by 7 bases, leaving 13 bases between them. The CDR3 here is CASSVTGHFNSPLHF. The CDR3 nucleotides are TGTGCCAGCAGCGTTACAGGACATTTCAATTCACCCCTCCACTTT.

V and J are TRBV6-6 and TRBJ2-1; 7 positions match TRBD2. The J call could be wrong; TRBJ2-7 is a better fit for the DNA end. The CDR3 consists of 16 residues. The germline gives CDR1 MNHNY, CDR2 SVGAGI (reference sequence). The CDR3 is CASSRLGGDSYNEQYF. The CDR3 DNA sequence: TGTGCCAGCAGTCGCCTGGGGGGGGACTCCTACAATGAGCAGTACTTC.

This clonotype appeared a few times. V usage is TRBV2 and J usage is TRBJ2-7, with 8 bases that match TRBD2. The germline V gene has CDR1 SNHLY and CDR2 FYNNEI. With 7 bases clipped from V and 0 bases from J, the junction kept 11 bases outside the gene matches. The CDR3 consists of 16 residues. CDR3 sequence: CASTGTRSLSSYEQYF. CDR3 in DNA: TGTGCCAGCACTGGGACTAGATCGTTAAGCTCCTACGAGCAGTACTTC.

A few counts support this clonotype. The chain is built from TRBV7-2 and TRBJ1-2, with TRBD1 matching over 10 bases. The germline gives CDR1 SGHTA, CDR2 FQGNSA. This CDR3 comprises 16 residues. The V and J ends lost 5 bases and 4 bases, in that order; junction bases with no gene match: 10. This chain's CDR3 is CASSLALDRGAYGYTF. Written as DNA, the CDR3 is TGTGCCAGCAGCCTCGCCCTGGACAGGGGGGCCTATGGCTACACCTTC.

The chain recombines TRBV7-9 with TRBJ1-6; 9 bases fit TRBD1. The CDR3 contains 16 residues. Germline V lookup: CDR1 SEHNR, CDR2 FQNEAQ (reference sequence). V trimming: 5 bases; J trimming: 3 bases; junction bases outside the gene matches: 5. The CDR3 loop is CASSQGQGFYNSPLHF. Written as DNA, the CDR3 is TGTGCCAGCAGCCAGGGACAGGGATTCTATAATTCACCCCTCCACTTT.

The chain links TRBV12-3 or TRBV12-4 to TRBJ2-1; TRBD2 matches at 12 bases. After removal of 6 bases from V and 12 bases from J, the junction contained 12 bases not matched to a gene. The CDR3 sequence is 15 residues long. CDR3 sequence reads: CASRSGTSGWDRQFF. Here the CDR3 DNA reads TGTGCCAGCAGGTCCGGGACTAGCGGGTGGGATCGGCAGTTCTTC.

This clonotype was picked up many times. The V gene is TRBV6-6, the J gene TRBJ2-5; no clear D gene. The CDR3 is made up of 13 amino acids. Germline V gene sequence: CDR1 MNHNY, CDR2 SVGAGI (reference sequence). Between the trimmed V and J ends, which lost 5 bases and 2 bases, there was a span of 9 bases. CDR3 loop: CASSVALQETQYF. CDR3 DNA: TGTGCCAGCAGTGTTGCCCTACAAGAGACCCAGTACTTC.

In this sample, this clonotype turned up once. CDR3 DNA: TGCGCCAGCAGCACGACTAGCGGGGGGGCTCAAGAGACCCAGTACTTC. Translating gives CASSTTSGGAQETQYF. The chain links TRBV5-1 to TRBJ2-5; 14 positions match TRBD2. In germline, CDR1 is SGHRS, CDR2 YFSETQ. Trimming at V came to 4 bases and at J to 2 bases, leaving 4 bases not matched to a gene. The CDR3 has 16 residues.

This clonotype has at least ten counts. V is TRBV5-1 and J is TRBJ2-3, with 10 bases identical to TRBD1. The length of the CDR3 is 15 residues. The germline V gene encodes CDR1 SGHRS and CDR2 YFSETQ. Trimming cost V 6 bases and J 5 bases; bases outside gene matches: 9. The CDR3 region is CASIPGTGAVDTQYF. As DNA, the CDR3 is TGCGCCAGCATCCCTGGGACAGGGGCGGTAGATACGCAGTATTTT. Using reference TRBV5-1 and TRBJ2-3 for the parts outside the CDR3, the full variable domain is KAGVTQTPRYLIKTRGQQVTLSCSPISGHRSVSWYQQTPGQGLQFLFEYFSETQRNKGNFPGRFSGRQFSNSRSEMNVSTLELGDSALYLCASIPGTGAVDTQYFGPGTRLTVL.

The chain is built from TRBV28 and TRBJ2-1; possibly TRBD1 for D (5 bases). CDR3 size: 14 residues. V lost 6 bases to trimming and J lost 7 bases, with 16 bases between them. Germline V gene lookup returns CDR1 MDHEN and CDR2 SYDVKM. In nucleotides, the CDR3 is TGTGCCAGCAGCCTTCAACAGTCAGGGAATGAGCAGTTCTTC. Translation gives CASSLQQSGNEQFF.

This clonotype has just a few counts. This chain connects TRBV20-1 to TRBJ2-7; D may be TRBD1 (5 bases). V gave up 4 bases and J gave up 5 bases, with 21 bases separating them. Germline V lookup: CDR1 DFQATT, CDR2 SNEGSKA (reference sequence). The CDR3 contains 15 residues. The CDR3 DNA is TGCAGTGCTATTAATCGTCGGCAGGGTATGAACGAGCAGTACTTC. Translated, it gives CSAINRRQGMNEQYF.

This clonotype was detected ten times or more. The V call is TRBV7-6, the J call TRBJ2-7; D is possibly TRBD2 (6 bases). Germline V gene data show CDR1 as SGHVS and CDR2 as FNYEAQ. The ends were cut back, 4 bases at V and 3 bases at J, with 10 bases in the middle. The CDR3 sequence is 13 residues long. CDR3 in amino acids: CASSSEGGYEQYF. In nucleotides, the CDR3 is TGTGCCAGCAGCTCAGAGGGAGGCTACGAGCAGTACTTC.

This clonotype showed up just a few times. V gene TRBV7-9 combines with J gene TRBJ2-1, with D unclear. This CDR3 comprises 15 residues. V lost 4 bases to trimming and J lost 7 bases, with 17 bases between them. Germline values: CDR1 SEHNR, CDR2 FQNEAQ (reference sequence). CDR3: CASSSPSDGYNEQFF. The CDR3 DNA follows: TGTGCCAGCAGCTCGCCCTCGGACGGATATAATGAGCAGTTCTTC.

In regard to this clonotype: It may be a read error: a sequence one base away is much more abundant. J is TRBJ2-1 and V is TRBV5-1; D is perhaps TRBD2 (5 bases). Per germline, CDR1 SGHRS and CDR2 YFSETQ. Trimming removed 4 bases at V and 13 bases at J, with 12 bases between. The CDR3 contains 11 residues. CDR3 sequence reads: CASSRDETQFF. Written as DNA, the CDR3 is TGCGCCAGCAGCCGGGATGAGACCCAGTTCTTC.

This chain connects TRBV30 to TRBJ2-3; tentatively, D is TRBD2 (6 bases). Trimming cost V 3 bases and J 5 bases, with 12 bases left between them. The CDR3 has 13 residues. CDR1 GTSNPN and CDR2 SVGIG come from the germline V gene (reference sequence). The CDR3 DNA reads as TGTGCCTGGAGAACGATGGGGGGAGATACGCAGTATTTT. It translates to CAWRTMGGDTQYF.

This clonotype has at least ten counts. The rearrangement joins TRBV2 to TRBJ2-5; 9 bases fit TRBD1. The V and J ends lost 7 bases and 9 bases, in that order; junction bases with no gene match: 12. CDR1 SNHLY and CDR2 FYNNEI come from the germline V gene. There are 14 residues in the CDR3. In DNA form, the CDR3 reads TGTGCCAGCACCCCTGAGGGACAGGGAACGGCCCAGTACTTC. The encoded protein is CASTPEGQGTAQYF.